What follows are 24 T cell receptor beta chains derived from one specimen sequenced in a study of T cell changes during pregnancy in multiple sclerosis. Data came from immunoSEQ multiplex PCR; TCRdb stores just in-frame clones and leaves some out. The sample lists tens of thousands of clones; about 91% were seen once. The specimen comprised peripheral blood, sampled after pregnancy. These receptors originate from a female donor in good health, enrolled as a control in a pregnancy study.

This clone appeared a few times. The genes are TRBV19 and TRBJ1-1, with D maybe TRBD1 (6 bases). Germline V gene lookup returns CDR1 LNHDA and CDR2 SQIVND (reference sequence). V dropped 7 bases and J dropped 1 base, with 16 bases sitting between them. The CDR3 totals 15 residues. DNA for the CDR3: TGTGCCAGTAAGAGGTGGGGGCAGGAGAACACTGAAGCTTTCTTT. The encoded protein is CASKRWGQENTEAFF.

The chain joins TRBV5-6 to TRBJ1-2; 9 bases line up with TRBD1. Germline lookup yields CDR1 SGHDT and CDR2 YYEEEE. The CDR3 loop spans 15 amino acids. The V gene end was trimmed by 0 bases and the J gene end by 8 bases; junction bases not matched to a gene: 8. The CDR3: CASSLDTGGAWGYTF. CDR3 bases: TGTGCCAGCAGCTTGGATACAGGGGGCGCCTGGGGCTACACCTTC.

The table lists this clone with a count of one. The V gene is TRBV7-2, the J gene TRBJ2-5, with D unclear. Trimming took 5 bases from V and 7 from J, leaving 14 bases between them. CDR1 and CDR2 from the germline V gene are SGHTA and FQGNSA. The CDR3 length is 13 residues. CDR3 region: CASSPRRSGTQYF. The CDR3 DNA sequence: TGTGCCAGCAGCCCCCGTCGATCGGGGACCCAGTACTTC. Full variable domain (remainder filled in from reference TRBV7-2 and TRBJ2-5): GAGVSQSPSNKVTEKGKDVELRCDPISGHTALYWYRQSLGQGLEFLIYFQGNSAPDKSGLPSDRFSAERTGGSVSTLTIQRTQQEDSAVYLCASSPRRSGTQYFGPGTRLLVL.

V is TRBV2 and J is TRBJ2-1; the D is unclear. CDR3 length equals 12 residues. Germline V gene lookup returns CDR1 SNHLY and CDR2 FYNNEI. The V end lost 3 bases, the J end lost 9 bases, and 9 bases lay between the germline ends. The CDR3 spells CASSDRNGEQFF. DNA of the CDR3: TGTGCCAGCAGTGACAGGAATGGTGAGCAGTTCTTC.

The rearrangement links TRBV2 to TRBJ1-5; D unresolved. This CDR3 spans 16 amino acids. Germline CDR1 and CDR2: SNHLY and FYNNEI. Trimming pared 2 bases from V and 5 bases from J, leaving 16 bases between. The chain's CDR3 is CASSESGSLDYQPQHF. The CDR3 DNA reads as TGTGCCAGCAGTGAATCTGGGTCTCTGGACTATCAGCCCCAGCATTTT.

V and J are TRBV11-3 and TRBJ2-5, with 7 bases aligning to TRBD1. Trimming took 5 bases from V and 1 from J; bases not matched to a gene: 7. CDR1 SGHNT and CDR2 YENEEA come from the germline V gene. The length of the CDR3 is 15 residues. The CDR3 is CASSPRTGSQETQYF. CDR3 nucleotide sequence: TGTGCCAGCAGCCCCCGGACAGGAAGCCAAGAGACCCAGTACTTC.

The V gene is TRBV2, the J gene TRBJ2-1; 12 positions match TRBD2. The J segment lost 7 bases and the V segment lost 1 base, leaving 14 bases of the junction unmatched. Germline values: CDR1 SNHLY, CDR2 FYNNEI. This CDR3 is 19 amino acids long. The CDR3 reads CASSEGGLAGGARGNEQFF. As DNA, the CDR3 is TGTGCCAGCAGTGAAGGAGGGCTAGCGGGAGGGGCAAGGGGAAATGAGCAGTTCTTC.

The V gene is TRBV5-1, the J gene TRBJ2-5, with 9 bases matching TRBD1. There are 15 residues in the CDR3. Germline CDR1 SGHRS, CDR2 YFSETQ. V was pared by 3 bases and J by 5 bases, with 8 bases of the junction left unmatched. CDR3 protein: CASSSSGTGQETQYF. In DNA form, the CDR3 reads TGCGCCAGCAGCTCGTCCGGGACAGGGCAGGAGACCCAGTACTTC.

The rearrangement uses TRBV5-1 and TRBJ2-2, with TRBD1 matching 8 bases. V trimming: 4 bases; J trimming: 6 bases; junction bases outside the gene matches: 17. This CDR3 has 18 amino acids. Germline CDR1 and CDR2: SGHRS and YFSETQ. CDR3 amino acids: CASSTNTLIQGAAGELFF. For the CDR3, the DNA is TGCGCCAGCAGCACGAATACATTGATCCAGGGGGCGGCCGGGGAGCTGTTTTTT.

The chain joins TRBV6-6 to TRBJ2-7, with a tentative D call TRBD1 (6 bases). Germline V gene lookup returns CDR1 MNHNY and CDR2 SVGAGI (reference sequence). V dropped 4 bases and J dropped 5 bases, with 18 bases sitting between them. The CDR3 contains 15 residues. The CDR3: CASSFNRDTSHEQYF. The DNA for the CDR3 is TGTGCCAGCAGTTTTAATCGGGACACCTCTCACGAGCAGTACTTC.

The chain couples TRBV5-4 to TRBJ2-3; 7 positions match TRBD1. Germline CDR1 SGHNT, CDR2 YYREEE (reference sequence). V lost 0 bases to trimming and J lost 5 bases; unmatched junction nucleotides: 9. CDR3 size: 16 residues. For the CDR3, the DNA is TGTGCCAGCAGCTTGGCCGAGGAGACAGGGAAAGATACGCAGTATTTT. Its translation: CASSLAEETGKDTQYF.

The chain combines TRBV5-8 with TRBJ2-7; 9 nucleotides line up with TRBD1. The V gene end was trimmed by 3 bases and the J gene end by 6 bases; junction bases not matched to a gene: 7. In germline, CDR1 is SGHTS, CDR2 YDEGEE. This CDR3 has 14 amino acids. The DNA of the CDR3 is TGTGCCAGCAGCTCCATCACAGGGGGCGGCGAGCAGTACTTC. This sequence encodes CASSSITGGGEQYF.

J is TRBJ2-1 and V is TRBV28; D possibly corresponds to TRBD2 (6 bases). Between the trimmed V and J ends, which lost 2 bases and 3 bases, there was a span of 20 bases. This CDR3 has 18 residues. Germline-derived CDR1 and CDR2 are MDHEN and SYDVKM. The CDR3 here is CASSLAPLRDPFYNEQFF. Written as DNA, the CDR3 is TGTGCCAGCAGTTTAGCCCCCTTGCGGGATCCATTCTACAATGAGCAGTTCTTC. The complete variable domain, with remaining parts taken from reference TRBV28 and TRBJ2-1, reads DVKVTQSSRYLVKRTGEKVFLECVQDMDHENMFWYRQDPGLGLRLIYFSYDVKMKEKGDIPEGYSVSREKKERFSLILESASTNQTSMYLCASSLAPLRDPFYNEQFFGPGTRLTVL.

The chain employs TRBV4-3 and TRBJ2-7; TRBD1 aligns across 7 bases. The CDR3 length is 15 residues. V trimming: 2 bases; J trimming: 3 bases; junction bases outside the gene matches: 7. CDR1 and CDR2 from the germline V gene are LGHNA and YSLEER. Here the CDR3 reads CASSQRQGSFYEQYF. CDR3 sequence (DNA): TGCGCCAGCAGCCAACGACAGGGTTCCTTCTACGAGCAGTACTTC.

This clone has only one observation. The CDR3: CASSPGQSGWDTQYF. The CDR3, as DNA: TGCGCCAGCAGCCCTGGACAGTCTGGATGGGATACGCAGTATTTT. The gene calls are TRBV5-1 and TRBJ2-3; D might be TRBD1 (6 bases). The CDR3 is made up of 15 amino acids. The V end was cut by 4 bases, the J end by 6 bases, with 18 bases between. Per germline, CDR1 SGHRS and CDR2 YFSETQ.

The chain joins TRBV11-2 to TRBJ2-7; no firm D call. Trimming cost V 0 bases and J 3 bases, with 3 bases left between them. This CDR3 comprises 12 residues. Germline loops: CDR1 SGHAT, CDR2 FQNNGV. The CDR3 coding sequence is TGTGCCAGCAGCTTAGATCGCTACGAGCAGTACTTC. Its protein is CASSLDRYEQYF. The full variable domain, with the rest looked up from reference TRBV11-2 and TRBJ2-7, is EAGVAQSPRYKIIEKRQSVAFWCNPISGHATLYWYQQILGQGPKLLIQFQNNGVVDDSQLPKDRFSAERLKGVDSTLKIQPAKLEDSAVYLCASSLDRYEQYFGPGTRLTVT.

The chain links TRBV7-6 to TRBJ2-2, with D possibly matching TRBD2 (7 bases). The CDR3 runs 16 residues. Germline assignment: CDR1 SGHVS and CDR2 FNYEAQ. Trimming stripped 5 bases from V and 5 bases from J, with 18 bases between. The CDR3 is CASSLTPGGRTGELFF. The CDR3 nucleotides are TGTGCCAGCAGCCTCACCCCGGGGGGCCGGACCGGGGAGCTGTTTTTT.

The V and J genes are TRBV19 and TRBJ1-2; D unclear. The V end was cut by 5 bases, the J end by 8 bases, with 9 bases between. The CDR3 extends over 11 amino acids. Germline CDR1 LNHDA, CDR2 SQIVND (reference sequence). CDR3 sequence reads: CASSGAWGYTF. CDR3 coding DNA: TGTGCCAGTAGTGGAGCGTGGGGCTACACCTTC.

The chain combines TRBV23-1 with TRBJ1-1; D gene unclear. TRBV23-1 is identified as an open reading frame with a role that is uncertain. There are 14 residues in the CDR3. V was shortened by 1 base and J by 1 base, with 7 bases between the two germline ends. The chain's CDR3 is CASSQLSPNTEAFF. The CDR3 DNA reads TGCGCCAGCAGTCAATTGAGCCCGAACACTGAAGCTTTCTTT.

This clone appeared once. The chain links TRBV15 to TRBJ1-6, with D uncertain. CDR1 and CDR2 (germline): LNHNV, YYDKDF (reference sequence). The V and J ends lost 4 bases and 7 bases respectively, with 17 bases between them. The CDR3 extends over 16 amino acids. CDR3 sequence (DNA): TGTGCCACCAGCATCGGAGGGAACAGAGCGAATTCACCCCTCCACTTT. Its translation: CATSIGGNRANSPLHF.

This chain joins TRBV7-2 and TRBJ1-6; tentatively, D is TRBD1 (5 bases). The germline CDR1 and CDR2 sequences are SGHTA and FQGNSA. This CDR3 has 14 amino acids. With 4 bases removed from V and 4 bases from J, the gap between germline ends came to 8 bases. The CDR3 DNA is TGTGCCAGCAGCTCGGACACGTATAATTCACCCCTCCACTTT. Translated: CASSSDTYNSPLHF.

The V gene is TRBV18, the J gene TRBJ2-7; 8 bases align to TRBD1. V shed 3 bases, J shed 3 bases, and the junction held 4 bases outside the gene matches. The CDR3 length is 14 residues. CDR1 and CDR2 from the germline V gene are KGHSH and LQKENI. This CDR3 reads CASSPRTGNYEQYF. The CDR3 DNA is TGTGCCAGCTCACCGCGGACAGGGAACTACGAGCAGTACTTC.

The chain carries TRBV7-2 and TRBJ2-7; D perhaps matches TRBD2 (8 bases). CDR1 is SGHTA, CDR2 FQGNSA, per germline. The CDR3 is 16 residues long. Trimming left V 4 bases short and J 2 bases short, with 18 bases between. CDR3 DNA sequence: TGTGCCAGCAGCTCCGGGAGGGGGACAGTTACCTACGAGCAGTACTTC. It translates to CASSSGRGTVTYEQYF.

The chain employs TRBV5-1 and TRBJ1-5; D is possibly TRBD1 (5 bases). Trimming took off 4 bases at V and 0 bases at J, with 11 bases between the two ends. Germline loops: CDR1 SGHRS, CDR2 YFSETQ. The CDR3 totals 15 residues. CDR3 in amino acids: CASSADGHSNQPQHF. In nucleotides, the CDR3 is TGCGCCAGCAGCGCGGACGGACATAGCAATCAGCCCCAGCATTTT.